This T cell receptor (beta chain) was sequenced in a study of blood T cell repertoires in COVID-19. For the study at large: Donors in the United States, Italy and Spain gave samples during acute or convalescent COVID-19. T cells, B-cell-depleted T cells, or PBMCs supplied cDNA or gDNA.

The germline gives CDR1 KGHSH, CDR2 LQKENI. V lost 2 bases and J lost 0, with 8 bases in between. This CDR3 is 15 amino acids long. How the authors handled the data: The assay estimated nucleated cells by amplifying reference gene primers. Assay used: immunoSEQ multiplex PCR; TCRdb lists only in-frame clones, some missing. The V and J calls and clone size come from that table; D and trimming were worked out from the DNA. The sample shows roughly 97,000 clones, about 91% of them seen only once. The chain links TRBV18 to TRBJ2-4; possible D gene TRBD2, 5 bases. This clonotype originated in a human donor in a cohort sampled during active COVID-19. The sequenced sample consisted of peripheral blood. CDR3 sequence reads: CASSPAGLAKNIQYF. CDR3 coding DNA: TGTGCCAGCTCACCAGCAGGACTAGCCAAAAACATTCAGTACTTC. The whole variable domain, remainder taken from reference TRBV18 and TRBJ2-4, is NAGVMQNPRHLVRRRGQEARLRCSPMKGHSHVYWYRQLPEEGLKFMVYLQKENIIDESGMPKERFSAEFPKEGPSILRIQQVVRGDSAAYFCASSPAGLAKNIQYFGAGTRLSVL.